The table lists the clone carrying this T cell receptor (beta chain) with a few counts. No antigen is known for it. The CDR3 extends over 17 amino acids. CDR1 is SEHNR, CDR2 FQNEAQ, per germline (reference sequence). Trimming shortened V by 4 bases and J by 0 bases, and 16 bases separated the two germline ends. This sample stems from a study of T cell repertoires in cytomegalovirus infection. Study-level information: Public TCR beta signature analysis indicated the presence of both CMV infection and matching HLA type.

From the reads, TCRdb called clonotypes with MiXCR, one entry per CDR3 protein. Of around 320,000 distinct CDR3 sequences in the sample, more than 9% were seen once. Study-wide points: Cumulative public TCR beta family frequency identified CMV carriers with the relevant HLA. Within the response measured ex vivo, HLA-C-restricted CMV-specific TCR beta clonotypes were dominant.

The sample taken for sequencing was PBMCs. The rearrangement links TRBV7-9 to TRBJ2-1; a possible D gene is TRBD2 (5 bases). This TCR was sampled from a human donor in good health (CMV status not recorded). Some clones in this sample may be carry-over from other donors' samples. Written as DNA, the CDR3 is TGTGCCAGCAGCTATCTTCCGACGGGGAGCTCCTACAATGAGCAGTTCTTC. It encodes CASSYLPTGSSYNEQFF.